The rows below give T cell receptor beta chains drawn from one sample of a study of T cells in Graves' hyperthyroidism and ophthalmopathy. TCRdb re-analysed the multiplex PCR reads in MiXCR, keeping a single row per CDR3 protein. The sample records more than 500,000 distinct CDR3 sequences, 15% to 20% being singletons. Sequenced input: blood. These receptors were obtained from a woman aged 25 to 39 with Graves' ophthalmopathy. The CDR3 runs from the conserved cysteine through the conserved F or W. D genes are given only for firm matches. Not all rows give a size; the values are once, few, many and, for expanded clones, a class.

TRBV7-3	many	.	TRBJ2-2	CASSAGSDGELFF	TGTGCCAGCAGCGCAGGGTCGGACGGGGAGCTGTTTTTT
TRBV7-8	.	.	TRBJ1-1	CASSYRINTEAFF	TGTGCCAGCAGCTACCGAATTAACACTGAAGCTTTCTTT
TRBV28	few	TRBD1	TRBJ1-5	CASRQTGTASQPQHF	TGTGCCAGCAGACAGACAGGGACAGCCAGTCAGCCCCAGCATTTT
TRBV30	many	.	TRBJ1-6	CAWSLSGLSSPLHF	TGTGCCTGGAGTTTATCAGGACTGAGTTCACCCCTCCACTTT
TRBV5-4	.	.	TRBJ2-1	CASKPTGLYNEQFF	TGTGCCAGCAAGCCGACAGGACTGTACAATGAGCAGTTCTTC
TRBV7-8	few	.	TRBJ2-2	CASSLGGVAGELFF	TGTGCCAGCAGCTTAGGGGGGGTTGCCGGGGAGCTGTTTTTT
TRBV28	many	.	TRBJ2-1	CASSDGRVNEQFF	TGTGCCAGCAGTGACGGACGGGTTAATGAGCAGTTCTTC
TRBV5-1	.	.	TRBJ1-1	CASSLEGPWRTEAFF	TGCGCCAGCAGCTTAGAGGGACCTTGGAGGACTGAAGCTTTCTTT
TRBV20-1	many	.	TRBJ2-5	CSAPRPGETQYF	TGCAGTGCCCCCAGACCAGGAGAGACCCAGTACTTC
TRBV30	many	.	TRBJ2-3	CALRRGTTDTQYF	TGTGCCCTCCGGCGGGGGACAACAGATACGCAGTATTTT
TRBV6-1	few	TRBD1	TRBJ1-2	CASVRDPTGSNGYTF	TGTGCCAGCGTCCGGGACCCGACAGGGTCAAATGGCTACACCTTC
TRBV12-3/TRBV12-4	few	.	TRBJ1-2	CASCKGTNYGYTF	TGTGCCAGCTGTAAGGGGACTAACTATGGCTACACCTTC
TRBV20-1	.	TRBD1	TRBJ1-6	CSARPGQQINSPLHF	TGCAGTGCTAGGCCGGGACAGCAAATAAATTCACCCCTCCACTTT
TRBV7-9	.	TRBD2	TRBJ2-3	CASRKSGGLASPFTDTQYF	TGTGCCAGCAGAAAAAGCGGGGGACTAGCCTCCCCCTTCACAGATACGCAGTATTTT
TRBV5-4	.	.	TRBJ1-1	CASSPRVENTEAFF	TGTGCCAGCAGCCCCCGGGTTGAGAACACTGAAGCTTTCTTT
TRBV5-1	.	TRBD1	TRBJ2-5	CASSLRGTGYQETQYF	TGCGCCAGCAGCTTGAGAGGGACAGGGTACCAAGAGACCCAGTACTTC
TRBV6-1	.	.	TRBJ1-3	CASSARGDIGNTIYF	TGTGCCAGCAGTGCTAGGGGGGACATTGGAAACACCATATATTTT
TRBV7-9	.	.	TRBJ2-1	CASTVRDSQANEQFF	TGTGCCAGCACAGTCCGGGACTCACAGGCCAATGAGCAGTTCTTC
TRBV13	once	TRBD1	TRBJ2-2	CASSPGGAGGLWTGELFF	TGTGCCAGCAGCCCAGGCGGTGCAGGGGGCCTGTGGACCGGGGAGCTGTTTTTT
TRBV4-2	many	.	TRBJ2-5	CASSHPPSGGGQETQYF	TGTGCCAGCAGCCACCCTCCCAGCGGAGGGGGGCAAGAGACCCAGTACTTC
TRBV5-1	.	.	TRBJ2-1	CASSQMVGEYNEQFF	TGCGCCAGCAGCCAGATGGTGGGAGAGTACAATGAGCAGTTCTTC
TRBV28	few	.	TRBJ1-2	CASSPDGYYGYTF	TGTGCCAGCAGCCCAGACGGATACTATGGCTACACCTTC
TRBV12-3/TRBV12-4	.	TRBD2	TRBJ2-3	CASSLGWREGFSATATQYF	TGTGCCAGCAGTTTGGGGTGGCGGGAGGGATTTTCGGCCACAGCTACGCAGTATTTT
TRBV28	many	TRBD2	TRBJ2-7	CASSLSGSRGNEQYF	TGTGCCAGCAGTTTGAGCGGGAGTCGTGGGAACGAGCAGTACTTC
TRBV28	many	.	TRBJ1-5	CASRQTPGEPQHF	TGTGCCAGCAGGCAAACCCCCGGAGAGCCCCAGCATTTT